This is a list of T cell receptor beta chains from one sample in a study of siplizumab effects on memory and regulatory T cells. The data were produced by immunoSEQ multiplex PCR, yet TCRdb's version contains in-frame clones alone and is incomplete. This sample has about 100,000 clones, with about 91% found just once. Sequenced input: CD4+ T cells sorted from blood. The receptors were gathered from a human donor in good health. Both conserved end residues are part of each CDR3. The D gene is left open where the match is weak.

V	D	J	CDR3	DNA
TRBV23-1	.	TRBJ1-5	CASSHWGLCGNQPQHF	TGCGCCAGCAGTCATTGGGGGTTATGCGGCAATCAGCCCCAGCATTTT
TRBV5-1	.	TRBJ2-5	CASSTGKETQYF	TGCGCCAGCAGCACAGGGAAGGAGACCCAGTACTTC
TRBV6-1	TRBD1	TRBJ1-5	CASSAPLMGQAQPQHF	TGTGCCAGCAGTGCCCCACTAATGGGACAGGCTCAGCCCCAGCATTTT
TRBV19	TRBD2	TRBJ2-7	CASRGLAGEKSYEQYF	TGTGCCAGCCGCGGACTAGCGGGGGAAAAGTCCTACGAGCAGTACTTC
TRBV5-1	.	TRBJ2-1	CASSLGPEQFF	TGCGCCAGCAGCTTGGGTCCGGAGCAGTTCTTC
TRBV19	.	TRBJ2-7	CASSIEGGSYEQYF	TGTGCCAGTAGTATTGAGGGTGGCTCCTACGAGCAGTACTTC
TRBV7-9	TRBD2	TRBJ2-7	CASSVGLAGDSYEQYF	TGTGCCAGCAGCGTCGGACTAGCGGGGGACTCCTACGAGCAGTACTTC
TRBV15	.	TRBJ2-2	CATSRDVGNTGELFF	TGTGCCACCAGCAGAGACGTCGGGAACACCGGGGAGCTGTTTTTT
TRBV7-2	.	TRBJ2-7	CASSPPGGYREQYF	TGTGCCAGCAGTCCTCCAGGGGGGTATCGCGAGCAGTACTTC
TRBV6-5	.	TRBJ1-1	CASSYSLNMKAVEAFF	TGTGCCAGCAGTTACTCTTTAAACATGAAAGCGGTTGAAGCTTTCTTT